The 11 T cell receptor beta chains below come from one sample, sequenced in a study of blood T cell repertoires in COVID-19. Repertoires were generated with immunoSEQ multiplex PCR, while TCRdb's copy carries only in-frame clones and drops some. Of approximately 90,000 clones in the sample, approximately 80% were seen once. The sequenced sample was peripheral blood. These receptors came from a woman of 80 years or more with acute or convalescent COVID-19.

The rearrangement uses TRBV15 and TRBJ2-5, with a weak D call TRBD2 (6 bases). The germline V gene has CDR1 LNHNV and CDR2 YYDKDF (reference sequence). There are 17 residues in the CDR3. Trimming left V 3 bases short and J 2 bases short, with 19 bases between. CDR3: CATSSKKTGTRQETQYF. As DNA, the CDR3 is TGTGCCACCAGCAGCAAAAAGACCGGGACTCGTCAAGAGACCCAGTACTTC.

The chain employs TRBV7-2 and TRBJ2-5; 12 bases are shared with TRBD2. Per germline, CDR1 SGHTA and CDR2 FQGNSA. V was clipped by 4 bases and J by 5 bases; unmatched bases: 8. The CDR3 runs to 16 residues. CDR3 sequence (DNA): TGTGCCAGCAGCTACCAGACTAGCGGGGGTTCGGAGACCCAGTACTTC. Translating it yields CASSYQTSGGSETQYF.

The chain recombines TRBV29-1 with TRBJ1-1, with D possibly matching TRBD1 (6 bases). Trimming shortened V by 5 bases and J by 8 bases, and 15 bases separated the two germline ends. The length of the CDR3 is 12 residues. Germline V lookup: CDR1 SQVTM, CDR2 ANQGSEA. The CDR3 DNA sequence: TGCAGCGTTTTAGAGGGGGGGTCAGAAGCTTTCTTT. Translated, it gives CSVLEGGSEAFF.

The V and J genes are TRBV18 and TRBJ2-1; 11 bases match TRBD2. The V gene's germline CDR1 is KGHSH and CDR2 LQKENI. V lost 2 bases and J lost 7; bases outside the gene matches: 4. There are 15 residues in the CDR3. The DNA for the CDR3 is TGTGCCAGCTCACCAATAGCGGGAGGGCTTAATGAGCAGTTCTTC. Encoded protein: CASSPIAGGLNEQFF. Full variable domain (remainder filled in from reference TRBV18 and TRBJ2-1): NAGVMQNPRHLVRRRGQEARLRCSPMKGHSHVYWYRQLPEEGLKFMVYLQKENIIDESGMPKERFSAEFPKEGPSILRIQQVVRGDSAAYFCASSPIAGGLNEQFFGPGTRLTVL.

The V and J genes are TRBV4-2 and TRBJ2-3; perhaps TRBD2 as D (7 bases). V was cut by 4 bases and J by 4 bases, with 15 bases left in between. CDR1 LGHNA and CDR2 YNFKEQ come from the germline V gene. The CDR3 has 15 amino acids. CDR3 amino acids: CASSLSGEGADTQYF. DNA of the CDR3: TGTGCCAGCAGCCTTTCGGGGGAGGGGGCAGATACGCAGTATTTT.

The chain recombines TRBV7-8 with TRBJ2-7; unclear D gene. Trimming removed 3 bases from V and 0 bases from J, with 9 bases in between. The CDR3 loop spans 14 amino acids. Germline V gene lookup returns CDR1 SGHVS and CDR2 FQNEAQ. The chain's CDR3 is CASSFSRSSYEQYF. The CDR3 coding sequence is TGTGCCAGCAGCTTTTCAAGGAGCTCCTACGAGCAGTACTTC.

The chain's CDR3 is CASAKSRNSNQPQHF. Written as DNA, the CDR3 is TGTGCCAGCGCAAAATCGAGGAATAGCAATCAGCCCCAGCATTTT. The V and J genes are TRBV27 and TRBJ1-5; no clear D gene. In germline, CDR1 is MNHEY, CDR2 SMNVEV (reference sequence). The CDR3 has 15 residues. Trimming left V 8 bases short and J 0 bases short, with 14 bases between.

This chain joins TRBV2 and TRBJ2-3; 10 nucleotides align to TRBD2. The CDR3 loop spans 18 amino acids. Germline CDR1 is SNHLY and CDR2 is FYNNEI. After removal of 6 bases from V and 0 bases from J, the junction contained 12 bases not matched to a gene. The CDR3 is CASRRDRVAGGSTDTQYF. The CDR3, as DNA: TGTGCCAGCAGGCGGGATAGGGTAGCGGGGGGCAGCACAGATACGCAGTATTTT. Based on the CDR3 plus reference TRBV2 and TRBJ2-3, the full variable domain is EPEVTQTPSHQVTQMGQEVILRCVPISNHLYFYWYRQILGQKVEFLVSFYNNEISEKSEIFDDQFSVERPDGSNFTLKIRSTKLEDSAMYFCASRRDRVAGGSTDTQYFGPGTRLTVL.

V gene TRBV28 combines with J gene TRBJ2-2; 16 bases are a match to TRBD2. Germline assignment: CDR1 MDHEN and CDR2 SYDVKM. CDR3 size: 18 residues. V lost 7 bases to trimming and J lost 5 bases; unmatched junction nucleotides: 10. The CDR3, as DNA: TGTGCCAGCATCCCCCTGGGACTAGCGGGAGGGCAAACCGGGGAGCTGTTTTTT. It codes for CASIPLGLAGGQTGELFF.

The rearrangement joins TRBV10-2 to TRBJ2-7; 7 bases line up with TRBD2. With V trimmed by 3 bases and J by 5 bases, 13 bases remained unmatched. In germline, CDR1 is WSHSY, CDR2 SAAADI. The CDR3 length is 16 residues. CDR3 loop: CASSDTRDYPRDEQYF. CDR3 DNA sequence: TGCGCCAGCAGTGATACCCGGGACTACCCCAGGGACGAGCAGTACTTC.

This chain uses TRBV9 with TRBJ2-2; 11 bases map to TRBD1. After removal of 4 bases from V and 5 bases from J, the junction contained 19 bases not matched to a gene. The CDR3 is 20 residues long. Germline values: CDR1 SGDLS, CDR2 YYNGEE. This chain's CDR3 is CASSPPDRGLRRGTTGELFF. CDR3 nucleotide sequence: TGTGCCAGCAGCCCCCCGGACAGGGGGCTTCGGAGGGGGACAACCGGGGAGCTGTTTTTT.